This T cell receptor beta chain came from a study of T cell repertoires in cytomegalovirus infection. The CDR3 consists of 13 residues. Between the trimmed V and J ends, which lost 4 bases and 3 bases, there was a span of 9 bases. CDR1 is LGHNT, CDR2 FRNRAP, per germline. Each CDR3 protein gets one entry after TCRdb re-called the reads with MiXCR. In the table there are about 680,000 distinct CDR3 sequences, approximately 24% of which are singletons. The chain employs TRBV12-5 and TRBJ1-2; a weak D match, TRBD1 (6 bases). The specimen sequenced was CD8+ T cells from PBMCs. The origin of this receptor is a human donor in good health (CMV status not recorded). Some clones in this sample may be carry-over from other donors' samples. The CDR3, as DNA: TGTGCTAGTGGTTGGGACACCGACTATGGCTACACCTTC. This gives the protein CASGWDTDYGYTF.